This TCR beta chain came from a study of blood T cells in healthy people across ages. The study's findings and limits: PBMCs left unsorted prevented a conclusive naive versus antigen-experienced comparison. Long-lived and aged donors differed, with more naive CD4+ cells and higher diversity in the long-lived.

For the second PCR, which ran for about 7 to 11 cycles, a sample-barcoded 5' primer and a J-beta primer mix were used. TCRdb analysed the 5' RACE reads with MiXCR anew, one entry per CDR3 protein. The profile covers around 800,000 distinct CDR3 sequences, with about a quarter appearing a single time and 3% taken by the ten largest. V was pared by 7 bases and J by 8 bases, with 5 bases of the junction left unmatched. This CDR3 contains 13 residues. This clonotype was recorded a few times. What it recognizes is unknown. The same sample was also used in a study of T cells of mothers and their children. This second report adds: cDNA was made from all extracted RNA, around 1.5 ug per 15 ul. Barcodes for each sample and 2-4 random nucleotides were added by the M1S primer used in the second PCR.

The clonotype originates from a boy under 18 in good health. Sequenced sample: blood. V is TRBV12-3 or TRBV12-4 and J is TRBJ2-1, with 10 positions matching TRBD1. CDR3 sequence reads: CASTRDRGDEQFF. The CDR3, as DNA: TGTGCCAGCACCAGGGACAGGGGCGATGAGCAGTTCTTC.